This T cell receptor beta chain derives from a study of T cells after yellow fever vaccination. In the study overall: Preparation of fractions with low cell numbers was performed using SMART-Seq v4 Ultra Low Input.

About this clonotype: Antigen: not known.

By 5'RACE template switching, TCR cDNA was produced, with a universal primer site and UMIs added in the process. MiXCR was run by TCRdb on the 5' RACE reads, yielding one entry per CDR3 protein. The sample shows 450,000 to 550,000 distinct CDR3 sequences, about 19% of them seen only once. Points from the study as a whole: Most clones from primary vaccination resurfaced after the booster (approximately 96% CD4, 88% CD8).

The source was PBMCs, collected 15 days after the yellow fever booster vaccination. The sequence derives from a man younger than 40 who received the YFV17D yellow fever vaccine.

In DNA form, the CDR3 reads TGTGCCAGCAGCTTAATCCCGGGCGAGACCCAGTACTTC. It codes for CASSLIPGETQYF. V usage is TRBV7-3 and J usage is TRBJ2-5, with D hard to call. CDR3 length: 13 residues. V dropped 1 base and J dropped 5 bases, with 8 bases sitting between them. Germline-derived CDR1 and CDR2 are SGHTA and FQGTGA.